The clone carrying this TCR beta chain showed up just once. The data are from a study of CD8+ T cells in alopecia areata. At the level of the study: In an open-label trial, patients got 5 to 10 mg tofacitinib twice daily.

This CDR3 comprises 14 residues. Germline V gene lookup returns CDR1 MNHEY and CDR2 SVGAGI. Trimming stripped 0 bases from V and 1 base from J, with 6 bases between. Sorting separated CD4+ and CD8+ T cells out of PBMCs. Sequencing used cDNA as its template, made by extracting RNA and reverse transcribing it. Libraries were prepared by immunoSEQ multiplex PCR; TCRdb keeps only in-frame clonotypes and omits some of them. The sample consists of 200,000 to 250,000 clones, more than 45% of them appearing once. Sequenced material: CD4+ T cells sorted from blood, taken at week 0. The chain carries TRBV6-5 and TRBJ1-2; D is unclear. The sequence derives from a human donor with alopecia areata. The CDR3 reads CASSYSRGNYGYTF. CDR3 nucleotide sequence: TGTGCCAGCAGTTACTCGCGGGGTAACTATGGCTACACCTTC.